This T cell receptor (beta chain) was sequenced for a study of cytomegalovirus exposure and HLA in healthy donors. Study context: Early on, a data release was issued that held roughly 80 million unique TCRs from HLA-typed donors.

This clone was counted only a few times. Its antigen is still unknown. Study-wide points: Among immune exposure information, only CMV serostatus was available.

Germline lookup yields CDR1 WNHNN and CDR2 SYGVQD (reference sequence). The CDR3 is made up of 15 amino acids. After removal of 2 bases from V and 1 base from J, the junction contained 2 bases not matched to a gene. The PCR used 60 Vbeta and 13 Jbeta primers. The table came from immunoSEQ multiplex PCR; TCRdb's copy has only in-frame clones and leaves some out. The table lists roughly 150,000 clones, 65% to 85% of them singletons. This TCR derives from a man aged 25 to 40 in good health and CMV-seronegative. This sequence joins TRBV10-1 and TRBJ2-3, with 8 nucleotides matching TRBD1. The sequenced sample was PBMCs. CDR3 nucleotides: TGCGCCAGCAGTGAGGGACAGGGAGGCACAGATACGCAGTATTTT. Translation: CASSEGQGGTDTQYF.